These 6 T cell receptor beta chains were all obtained from the same sample, sequenced in a study of blood T cell repertoires in COVID-19. Data came from immunoSEQ multiplex PCR; TCRdb stores just in-frame clones and leaves some out. The data show about 200,000 clones, 70% to 90% seen once. Sequencing input: peripheral blood. The source of these receptors is a woman over 75 with acute or convalescent COVID-19.

The chain couples TRBV5-1 to TRBJ1-4; D gene ambiguous. Germline V lookup: CDR1 SGHRS, CDR2 YFSETQ. This CDR3 has 13 amino acids. V dropped 2 bases and J dropped 3 bases, with 5 bases sitting between them. CDR3 nucleotides: TGCGCCAGCAGCTTATCAGCTAATGAAAAACTGTTTTTT. It encodes CASSLSANEKLFF.

J is TRBJ1-4 and V is TRBV5-1, with D possibly matching TRBD1 (5 bases). Germline lookup yields CDR1 SGHRS and CDR2 YFSETQ. The CDR3 contains 12 residues. Trimming removed 4 bases from V and 7 bases from J, with 8 bases in between. The DNA of the CDR3 is TGCGCCAGCAGCGTAAGGGGTGAAAAACTGTTTTTT. Amino acid sequence: CASSVRGEKLFF.

This clone occurred a few times. The chain couples TRBV10-3 to TRBJ1-1; the D is unclear. Germline V gives CDR1 ENHRY, CDR2 SYGVKD. V shed 4 bases and J shed 1 base, with 4 bases lying between them. The CDR3 totals 12 residues. The CDR3 is CAISVRNTEAFF. CDR3 bases: TGTGCCATCAGTGTTCGGAACACTGAAGCTTTCTTT.

V usage is TRBV30 and J usage is TRBJ2-1; 15 bases map to TRBD2. Per the germline V gene, CDR1 is GTSNPN and CDR2 is SVGIG (reference sequence). The CDR3 is 18 amino acids. J was trimmed by 8 bases and V by 2 bases; bases with no gene match: 13. The CDR3 DNA reads TGTGCCTGGAGTCGAGGGACTAGCGGGAGGTACCCTTTGGATGAGCAGTTCTTC. This encodes CAWSRGTSGRYPLDEQFF.

V gene TRBV27 combines with J gene TRBJ1-5; D is unclear. Germline CDR1 is MNHEY and CDR2 is SMNVEV (reference sequence). Trimming shortened V by 4 bases and J by 6 bases, and 10 bases separated the two germline ends. The CDR3 length is 13 residues. As DNA, the CDR3 is TGTGCCAGCAGTTCGTCCCGGGGTCAGCCCCAGCATTTT. Its translation: CASSSSRGQPQHF.

The chain employs TRBV11-2 and TRBJ2-5, with D perhaps matching TRBD2 (5 bases). The length of the CDR3 is 14 residues. The V and J ends lost 0 bases and 5 bases respectively, with 10 bases between them. Looked up from germline, CDR1 is SGHAT and CDR2 is FQNNGV. CDR3 residues: CASSLDSGWETQYF. In nucleotides, the CDR3 is TGTGCCAGCAGCTTAGATTCGGGGTGGGAGACCCAGTACTTC.